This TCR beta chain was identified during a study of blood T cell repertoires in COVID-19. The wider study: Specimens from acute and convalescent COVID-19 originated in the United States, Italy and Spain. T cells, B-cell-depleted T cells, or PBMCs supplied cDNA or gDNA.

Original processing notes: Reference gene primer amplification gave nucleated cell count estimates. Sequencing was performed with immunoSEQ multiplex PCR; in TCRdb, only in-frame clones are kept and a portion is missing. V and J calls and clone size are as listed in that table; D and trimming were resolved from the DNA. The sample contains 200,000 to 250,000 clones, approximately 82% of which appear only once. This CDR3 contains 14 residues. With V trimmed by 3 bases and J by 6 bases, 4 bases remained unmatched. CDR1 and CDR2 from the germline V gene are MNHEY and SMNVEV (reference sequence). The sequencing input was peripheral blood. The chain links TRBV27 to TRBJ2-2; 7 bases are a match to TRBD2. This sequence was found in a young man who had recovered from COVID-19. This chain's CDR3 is CASSFTSVAGELFF. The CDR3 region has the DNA TGTGCCAGCAGTTTTACTAGCGTGGCCGGGGAGCTGTTTTTT.